A selection of T cell receptor beta chains follows, all from one sample in a study of blood T cell repertoires in COVID-19. The assay was immunoSEQ multiplex PCR, and TCRdb's table has in-frame clones only and misses some. Of 250,000 or so clones listed, approximately 86% were seen once; the top ten hold about 8.7%. Sequencing input: peripheral blood. The origin of the receptors is a man aged 35 to 55 with active or convalescent COVID-19. The CDR3 runs from the conserved cysteine through the conserved F or W. Fields, in order: D gene, clone size, CDR3 length, J gene, V gene, CDR3 protein, CDR3 DNA. D genes are given only for firm matches. Size is stated for part of the rows, as once, few or many counts, or as a class when the clone is expanded.

D gene: -; clone size: -; CDR3 length: 12; J gene: TRBJ1-2; V gene: TRBV29-1; CDR3 protein: CSVEAGRLGYTF; CDR3 DNA: TGCAGCGTTGAGGCGGGACGTCTTGGCTACACCTTC
D gene: -; clone size: -; CDR3 length: 14; J gene: TRBJ2-3; V gene: TRBV9; CDR3 protein: CASSVTGFRDTQYF; CDR3 DNA: TGTGCCAGCAGCGTAACAGGGTTCCGAGATACGCAGTATTTT
D gene: -; clone size: -; CDR3 length: 11; J gene: TRBJ1-1; V gene: TRBV20-1; CDR3 protein: CSASPGTEAFF; CDR3 DNA: TGCAGTGCTAGTCCGGGTACTGAAGCTTTCTTT
D gene: -; clone size: -; CDR3 length: 13; J gene: TRBJ2-1; V gene: TRBV14; CDR3 protein: CASSQGWHNEQFF; CDR3 DNA: TGTGCCAGCAGCCAAGGATGGCACAATGAGCAGTTCTTC
D gene: -; clone size: -; CDR3 length: 14; J gene: TRBJ1-1; V gene: TRBV6-5; CDR3 protein: CASSYGGFNTEAFF; CDR3 DNA: TGTGCCAGCAGTTACGGAGGATTCAACACTGAAGCTTTCTTT
D gene: TRBD2; clone size: -; CDR3 length: 14; J gene: TRBJ2-7; V gene: TRBV29-1; CDR3 protein: CSVEMGGSSYEQYF; CDR3 DNA: TGCAGCGTTGAGATGGGGGGGAGCTCCTACGAGCAGTACTTC
D gene: -; clone size: -; CDR3 length: 14; J gene: TRBJ1-6; V gene: TRBV6-6; CDR3 protein: CASSLVPGGSPLHF; CDR3 DNA: TGTGCCAGCAGCCTAGTCCCAGGAGGCTCACCCCTCCACTTT
D gene: TRBD2; clone size: few; CDR3 length: 15; J gene: TRBJ2-7; V gene: TRBV10-2; CDR3 protein: CASSRTSGGFHEQYF; CDR3 DNA: TGCGCCAGCAGTAGGACTAGCGGGGGATTTCACGAGCAGTACTTC
D gene: TRBD2; clone size: -; CDR3 length: 16; J gene: TRBJ2-1; V gene: TRBV11-3; CDR3 protein: CASSPSGRGSYNEQFF; CDR3 DNA: TGTGCCAGCAGTCCTAGCGGGAGGGGATCCTACAATGAGCAGTTCTTC
D gene: TRBD2; clone size: -; CDR3 length: 15; J gene: TRBJ2-7; V gene: TRBV3-1/TRBV3-2; CDR3 protein: CASSHPVLAGYEQYF; CDR3 DNA: TGTGCCAGCAGCCACCCCGTCCTAGCGGGGTACGAGCAGTACTTC
D gene: TRBD2; clone size: few; CDR3 length: 13; J gene: TRBJ2-2; V gene: TRBV7-2; CDR3 protein: CASGLAESGELFF; CDR3 DNA: TGTGCCAGCGGACTAGCCGAGAGCGGGGAGCTGTTTTTT
D gene: -; clone size: once; CDR3 length: 16; J gene: TRBJ1-1; V gene: TRBV19; CDR3 protein: CASSFNRERVNTEAFF; CDR3 DNA: TGTGCCAGTAGTTTCAACAGGGAAAGGGTGAACACTGAAGCTTTCTTT
D gene: -; clone size: once; CDR3 length: 16; J gene: TRBJ1-2; V gene: TRBV24-1; CDR3 protein: CATSFHAGGADYGYTF; CDR3 DNA: TGTGCCACCAGTTTCCATGCGGGGGGCGCCGACTATGGCTACACCTTC
D gene: TRBD2; clone size: -; CDR3 length: 17; J gene: TRBJ2-7; V gene: TRBV5-1; CDR3 protein: CASSQEWSGVGPYEQYF; CDR3 DNA: TGCGCCAGCAGCCAGGAGTGGAGCGGGGTGGGGCCCTACGAGCAGTACTTC
D gene: -; clone size: -; CDR3 length: 12; J gene: TRBJ2-1; V gene: TRBV7-9; CDR3 protein: CASSLTRDEQFF; CDR3 DNA: TGTGCCAGCAGCTTGACTAGGGATGAGCAGTTCTTC
D gene: TRBD2; clone size: -; CDR3 length: 16; J gene: TRBJ2-3; V gene: TRBV5-1; CDR3 protein: CASSFPSGSTTDTQYF; CDR3 DNA: TGCGCCAGCAGCTTCCCTAGCGGGAGTACAACAGATACGCAGTATTTT
D gene: -; clone size: -; CDR3 length: 13; J gene: TRBJ1-2; V gene: TRBV9; CDR3 protein: CASSVQGAYGYTF; CDR3 DNA: TGTGCCAGCAGCGTTCAGGGCGCCTATGGCTACACCTTC
D gene: -; clone size: -; CDR3 length: 12; J gene: TRBJ1-1; V gene: TRBV6-5; CDR3 protein: CASQTGGTEAFF; CDR3 DNA: TGTGCCAGTCAGACAGGTGGCACTGAAGCTTTCTTT
D gene: -; clone size: -; CDR3 length: 14; J gene: TRBJ1-5; V gene: TRBV2; CDR3 protein: CASSEVGGDRSQHF; CDR3 DNA: TGTGCCAGCAGTGAAGTCGGCGGTGACAGGTCCCAGCATTTT
D gene: -; clone size: -; CDR3 length: 13; J gene: TRBJ1-1; V gene: TRBV3-1/TRBV3-2; CDR3 protein: CASSLTRNTEAFF; CDR3 DNA: TGTGCCAGCAGCCTTACGAGGAACACTGAAGCTTTCTTT
D gene: -; clone size: once; CDR3 length: 14; J gene: TRBJ1-2; V gene: TRBV4-2; CDR3 protein: CASSQEDGVYGYTF; CDR3 DNA: TGTGCCAGCAGCCAGGAAGACGGGGTCTATGGCTACACCTTC
D gene: TRBD2; clone size: -; CDR3 length: 16; J gene: TRBJ2-7; V gene: TRBV5-4; CDR3 protein: CASSLGGGGWDYEQYF; CDR3 DNA: TGTGCCAGCAGCCTCGGGGGGGGAGGTTGGGACTACGAGCAGTACTTC
D gene: -; clone size: few; CDR3 length: 15; J gene: TRBJ1-3; V gene: TRBV3-1/TRBV3-2; CDR3 protein: CASSWGAAAGNTIYF; CDR3 DNA: TGTGCCAGCAGCTGGGGAGCAGCGGCTGGAAACACCATATATTTT
D gene: -; clone size: -; CDR3 length: 14; J gene: TRBJ2-7; V gene: TRBV3-1/TRBV3-2; CDR3 protein: CASSLRLGSYEQYF; CDR3 DNA: TGTGCCAGCAGCTTACGACTAGGCTCCTACGAGCAGTACTTC
D gene: TRBD2; clone size: -; CDR3 length: 16; J gene: TRBJ2-2; V gene: TRBV11-1; CDR3 protein: CASSLRTSATTGELFF; CDR3 DNA: TGTGCCAGCAGCTTAAGGACTAGCGCGACAACCGGGGAGCTGTTTTTT
D gene: -; clone size: -; CDR3 length: 14; J gene: TRBJ1-1; V gene: TRBV3-1/TRBV3-2; CDR3 protein: CASSQGNRRTEAFF; CDR3 DNA: TGTGCCAGCAGCCAAGGGAACCGGAGGACTGAAGCTTTCTTT
D gene: -; clone size: -; CDR3 length: 13; J gene: TRBJ1-2; V gene: TRBV6-5; CDR3 protein: CASSYRQSYGYTF; CDR3 DNA: TGTGCCAGCAGTTATCGACAGTCTTATGGCTACACCTTC
D gene: -; clone size: -; CDR3 length: 10; J gene: TRBJ2-7; V gene: TRBV27; CDR3 protein: CASGPYEQYF; CDR3 DNA: TGTGCCAGCGGGCCCTACGAGCAGTACTTC
D gene: TRBD1; clone size: few; CDR3 length: 13; J gene: TRBJ1-2; V gene: TRBV5-1; CDR3 protein: CASSPRDSYGYTF; CDR3 DNA: TGCGCCAGCAGCCCCCGGGACAGCTATGGCTACACCTTC
D gene: TRBD2; clone size: -; CDR3 length: 19; J gene: TRBJ2-5; V gene: TRBV11-3; CDR3 protein: CASSLQRDLGLADQETQYF; CDR3 DNA: TGTGCCAGCAGCTTACAAAGGGATCTGGGACTAGCGGACCAAGAGACCCAGTACTTC
D gene: -; clone size: -; CDR3 length: 14; J gene: TRBJ2-2; V gene: TRBV24-1; CDR3 protein: CATSGALRTGELFF; CDR3 DNA: TGTGCCACCAGTGGTGCCCTGAGGACCGGGGAGCTGTTTTTT
D gene: -; clone size: -; CDR3 length: 12; J gene: TRBJ1-2; V gene: TRBV7-9; CDR3 protein: CASSLRHRGYTF; CDR3 DNA: TGTGCCAGCAGCTTGCGGCATCGGGGCTACACCTTC
D gene: -; clone size: -; CDR3 length: 13; J gene: TRBJ2-3; V gene: TRBV7-3; CDR3 protein: CASSLKGPDTQYF; CDR3 DNA: TGTGCCAGCAGCTTAAAGGGGCCAGATACGCAGTATTTT
D gene: TRBD1; clone size: -; CDR3 length: 14; J gene: TRBJ1-5; V gene: TRBV25-1; CDR3 protein: CASKGTESNQPQHF; CDR3 DNA: TGTGCCAGCAAGGGGACAGAAAGCAATCAGCCCCAGCATTTT
D gene: TRBD1; clone size: -; CDR3 length: 15; J gene: TRBJ2-5; V gene: TRBV25-1; CDR3 protein: CASSELRQGVQTQYF; CDR3 DNA: TGTGCCAGCAGTGAATTGAGACAGGGGGTACAGACCCAGTACTTC
D gene: -; clone size: -; CDR3 length: 15; J gene: TRBJ1-1; V gene: TRBV7-9; CDR3 protein: CASSLVGVENTEAFF; CDR3 DNA: TGTGCCAGCAGCTTAGTAGGGGTGGAGAACACTGAAGCTTTCTTT
D gene: TRBD1; clone size: few; CDR3 length: 14; J gene: TRBJ1-5; V gene: TRBV6-5; CDR3 protein: CASSKTGGDEPQHF; CDR3 DNA: TGTGCCAGCAGTAAGACAGGGGGGGACGAGCCCCAGCATTTT
D gene: -; clone size: -; CDR3 length: 13; J gene: TRBJ2-7; V gene: TRBV2; CDR3 protein: CASSPQKDYEQYF; CDR3 DNA: TGTGCCAGCAGTCCACAGAAAGACTACGAGCAGTACTTC
D gene: TRBD1; clone size: -; CDR3 length: 15; J gene: TRBJ1-5; V gene: TRBV6-1; CDR3 protein: CASSELRGRDQPQHF; CDR3 DNA: TGTGCCAGCAGTGAATTAAGGGGGCGCGATCAGCCCCAGCATTTT
D gene: TRBD1; clone size: -; CDR3 length: 15; J gene: TRBJ1-1; V gene: TRBV19; CDR3 protein: CASSIYHRGNTEAFF; CDR3 DNA: TGTGCCAGTAGTATTTATCACAGGGGGAACACTGAAGCTTTCTTT
D gene: -; clone size: -; CDR3 length: 16; J gene: TRBJ2-7; V gene: TRBV7-2; CDR3 protein: CASSLVSSGWGSEQYF; CDR3 DNA: TGTGCCAGCAGCTTAGTTTCAAGCGGGTGGGGCTCCGAGCAGTACTTC
D gene: -; clone size: -; CDR3 length: 16; J gene: TRBJ1-5; V gene: TRBV28; CDR3 protein: CASSLYGRGLGQPQHF; CDR3 DNA: TGTGCCAGCAGTTTATATGGCAGGGGCTTAGGTCAGCCCCAGCATTTT
D gene: TRBD2; clone size: -; CDR3 length: 16; J gene: TRBJ2-3; V gene: TRBV4-2; CDR3 protein: CASSQDLSGGTDTQYF; CDR3 DNA: TGTGCCAGCAGCCAAGATCTTAGCGGGGGCACAGATACGCAGTATTTT
D gene: -; clone size: -; CDR3 length: 15; J gene: TRBJ1-2; V gene: TRBV29-1; CDR3 protein: CSVETSVTDYYGYTF; CDR3 DNA: TGCAGCGTTGAAACCTCTGTGACAGACTACTATGGCTACACCTTC
D gene: TRBD1; clone size: -; CDR3 length: 13; J gene: TRBJ2-7; V gene: TRBV18; CDR3 protein: CASSPGQGKEQYF; CDR3 DNA: TGTGCCAGCTCACCGGGACAGGGGAAGGAGCAGTACTTC
D gene: TRBD2; clone size: few; CDR3 length: 16; J gene: TRBJ2-3; V gene: TRBV6-1; CDR3 protein: CASSEVGGGLTDTQYF; CDR3 DNA: TGTGCCAGCAGTGAAGTTGGCGGGGGGCTCACAGATACGCAGTATTTT
D gene: -; clone size: -; CDR3 length: 15; J gene: TRBJ1-2; V gene: TRBV10-3; CDR3 protein: CAISQTNSGDYGYTF; CDR3 DNA: TGTGCCATCAGTCAAACCAATTCCGGGGACTATGGCTACACCTTC
D gene: TRBD1; clone size: -; CDR3 length: 14; J gene: TRBJ2-1; V gene: TRBV6-6; CDR3 protein: CASSETGGYNEQFF; CDR3 DNA: TGTGCCAGCAGCGAGACAGGGGGTTACAATGAGCAGTTCTTC
D gene: -; clone size: -; CDR3 length: 13; J gene: TRBJ1-4; V gene: TRBV18; CDR3 protein: CASSRQVNEKLFF; CDR3 DNA: TGTGCCAGCTCACGACAGGTTAATGAAAAACTGTTTTTT
D gene: -; clone size: -; CDR3 length: 16; J gene: TRBJ1-5; V gene: TRBV3-1/TRBV3-2; CDR3 protein: CASSQAGGVSNQPQHF; CDR3 DNA: TGTGCCAGCAGCCAAGCCGGCGGGGTTAGCAATCAGCCCCAGCATTTT
D gene: -; clone size: -; CDR3 length: 13; J gene: TRBJ1-2; V gene: TRBV2; CDR3 protein: CASSETVWAGYTF; CDR3 DNA: TGTGCCAGCAGTGAAACGGTTTGGGCTGGCTACACCTTC
D gene: -; clone size: -; CDR3 length: 16; J gene: TRBJ1-5; V gene: TRBV6-2/TRBV6-3; CDR3 protein: CASSQDRGGRNQPQHF; CDR3 DNA: TGTGCCAGCAGCCAAGACAGAGGTGGACGCAATCAGCCCCAGCATTTT
D gene: -; clone size: -; CDR3 length: 14; J gene: TRBJ1-1; V gene: TRBV11-1; CDR3 protein: CASSLSTVNTEAFF; CDR3 DNA: TGTGCCAGCAGCTTGTCGACAGTGAACACTGAAGCTTTCTTT
D gene: -; clone size: -; CDR3 length: 14; J gene: TRBJ1-6; V gene: TRBV19; CDR3 protein: CASSSGEANSPLHF; CDR3 DNA: TGTGCCAGTAGCTCCGGGGAGGCGAATTCACCCCTCCACTTT
D gene: -; clone size: -; CDR3 length: 13; J gene: TRBJ1-6; V gene: TRBV2; CDR3 protein: CATQYSTNSPLHF; CDR3 DNA: TGTGCCACCCAGTACAGTACAAATTCACCCCTCCACTTT
D gene: TRBD1; clone size: few; CDR3 length: 14; J gene: TRBJ1-1; V gene: TRBV5-6; CDR3 protein: CASKQGASNTEAFF; CDR3 DNA: TGTGCCAGTAAACAGGGGGCTTCGAACACTGAAGCTTTCTTT
D gene: TRBD1; clone size: -; CDR3 length: 14; J gene: TRBJ1-1; V gene: TRBV6-5; CDR3 protein: CASSPGQANTEAFF; CDR3 DNA: TGTGCCAGCAGTCCGGGACAGGCTAACACTGAAGCTTTCTTT
D gene: TRBD1; clone size: -; CDR3 length: 16; J gene: TRBJ2-5; V gene: TRBV27; CDR3 protein: CASSFNFRGQQETQYF; CDR3 DNA: TGTGCCAGCAGTTTTAATTTCAGGGGGCAACAAGAGACCCAGTACTTC
D gene: -; clone size: -; CDR3 length: 13; J gene: TRBJ1-2; V gene: TRBV30; CDR3 protein: CAWSIGANYGYTF; CDR3 DNA: TGTGCCTGGAGTATAGGGGCTAACTATGGCTACACCTTC
D gene: -; clone size: -; CDR3 length: 14; J gene: TRBJ1-1; V gene: TRBV11-2; CDR3 protein: CASSLAGWGTEAFF; CDR3 DNA: TGTGCCAGCAGCTTAGCGGGGTGGGGCACTGAAGCTTTCTTT